This T cell receptor (beta chain) was captured in a study of blood T cell repertoires in COVID-19. Study-wide background: Sites across the United States, Italy and Spain contributed samples from acute and convalescent COVID-19. T cells, B-cell-depleted T cells, or PBMCs provided the cDNA or gDNA that served as material.

This clone showed up just once. Study processing details: The authors estimated nucleated cell counts from reference gene primer amplification. Using immunoSEQ multiplex PCR, the repertoire was profiled, and TCRdb retains in-frame clones only, with some absent. V, J and clone size are taken as reported in that table, and D and trimming were inferred from the DNA itself. The sample shows around 150,000 clones, 76% of them seen only once. The receptor's source is an elderly woman with active or convalescent COVID-19. Sequencing was performed on peripheral blood.

Here the CDR3 reads CASSPRGYGNQPQHF. As DNA, the CDR3 is TGTGCCAGCAGTCCCAGGGGGTATGGCAATCAGCCCCAGCATTTT. The chain employs TRBV6-6 and TRBJ1-5; TRBD1 aligns across 7 bases. Germline V gene data show CDR1 as MNHNY and CDR2 as SVGAGI (reference sequence). J was trimmed by 2 bases and V by 5 bases; bases with no gene match: 6. This CDR3 is built from 15 residues.